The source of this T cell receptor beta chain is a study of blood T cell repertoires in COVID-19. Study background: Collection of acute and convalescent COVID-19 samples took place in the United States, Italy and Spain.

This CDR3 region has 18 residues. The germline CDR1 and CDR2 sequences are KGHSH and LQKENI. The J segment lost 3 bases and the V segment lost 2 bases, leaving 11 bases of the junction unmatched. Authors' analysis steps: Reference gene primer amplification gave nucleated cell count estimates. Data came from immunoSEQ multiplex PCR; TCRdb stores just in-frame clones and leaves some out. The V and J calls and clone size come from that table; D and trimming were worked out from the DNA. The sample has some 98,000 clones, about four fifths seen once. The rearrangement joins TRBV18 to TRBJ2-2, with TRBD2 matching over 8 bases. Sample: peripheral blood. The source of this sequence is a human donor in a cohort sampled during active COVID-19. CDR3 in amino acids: CASSPSIGTSGYTGELFF. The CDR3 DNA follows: TGTGCCAGCTCACCATCTATAGGAACTAGCGGTTACACCGGGGAGCTGTTTTTT.